This T cell receptor (beta chain) stems from a study of blood T cell repertoires in COVID-19. With 2 bases clipped from V and 4 bases from J, the junction kept 4 bases outside the gene matches. The germline gives CDR1 MGHDK, CDR2 SYGVNS. CDR3 length equals 14 residues. Assay used: immunoSEQ multiplex PCR; TCRdb lists only in-frame clones, some missing. The data hold 100,000 or so clones, with approximately 86% observed a single time. The receptor's source is a woman aged 45-65 years who had recovered from COVID-19. This chain links TRBV25-1 with TRBJ1-2; 7 bases map to TRBD1. Sequenced material: PBMCs or T cells enriched from blood (not recorded which). CDR3 residues: CASSEPRGSYGYTF. Written as DNA, the CDR3 is TGTGCCAGCAGTGAACCCAGGGGGTCCTATGGCTACACCTTC.